The present entry profiles one T cell receptor beta chain with its context. Its binding antigen is unknown. No clone much larger than this one lies a single base away; base qualities are absent. TCRbeta CDR3 regions were amplified from genomic DNA by means of the immunoSEQ Assay, a bias-controlled multiplex PCR. Per the source publication's procedure: The number of nucleated cells in each sample was estimated from the amplification of reference gene primers within the assay. Sequence reads were collapsed and filtered to measure the absolute abundance of every unique TCRbeta CDR3 rearrangement. For each sample, productive Simpson clonality was calculated as the square root of Simpson's diversity index across productive rearrangements. TCRdb took over this immuneACCESS table, retaining in-frame rearrangements with V and J assigned. Such tables are incomplete; in checked studies, under half of the missing clones stem from an unresolved V gene, and the remainder is unexplained. V and J calls and clone size are those listed in that table; D and trimming were worked out from the DNA. Recorded for this sample are approximately 190,000 clones; roughly 84% of them occurred a single time. The top ten hold roughly 3.2% of the sample.

The sample originates from a study of blood T cell repertoires in COVID-19 (dated by TCRdb to 2020 to 2021). About the full investigation: Samples from collaborators originated in the United States, Italy and Spain and spanned both the acute and convalescent phases of COVID-19. Where available, HLA class I and class II types were taken from metadata supplied by the sample provider and were not determined by assay-based typing. Samples came from the ongoing ImmuneRACE study (first 160 participants) plus 1,254 subjects from 6 global collaborators. Subjects who had been exposed to COVID-19, were actively infected with it, or had recovered from it provided the deeply sampled blood TCRbeta repertoires that made up the dataset. The material from the prospective study consisted of cDNA or gDNA derived from T cells, B-cell-depleted T cells, or PBMCs. A freely available public database, intended as a resource for researchers studying the immune response to SARS-CoV-2, is where the repertoires were released. The sample metadata nearly always contained a de-identified subject ID, COVID-19 status, age in years and sex.

Participants in the prospective study were enrolled through a virtual design, were aged about 18 to 100 years, and lived in roughly 25 United States geographic areas. In the prospective study, cohorts were assigned on the basis of participant-reported clinical history obtained from a screening survey and a study questionnaire. A participant counted as exposed if, within 2 weeks of entering the study, that participant had been in contact with someone who had a PCR-confirmed or clinician-diagnosed COVID-19 case. Mobile phlebotomists in the prospective study collected whole blood, serum and a nasopharyngeal or oropharyngeal swab from every participant. Additional blood draws and questionnaires over an approximately two-month period could optionally be provided by prospective study participants. Prospective study blood samples were shipped either frozen or at room temperature before DNA extraction.

The paper as a whole reports these results and caveats: The quantity of clinical and demographic metadata differed by source and by participant and was supplied without curation.

The germline V gene (reference sequence) provides CDR1 MNHEY and CDR2 SMNVEV. Trimming leaves V shorter by 0 bases and J shorter by 2 bases, with the junction holding 0 bases beyond the gene matches. The CDR3 starts with the cysteine, ends with the phenylalanine, and has 14 residues. Solely the CDR3 DNA is kept, with 42 bases framed from the first base. The chain was built from TRBV27 and TRBJ1-2; 7 middle bases align to TRBD1. Specimen: PBMCs or T cells enriched from blood (not recorded which). The sequence was obtained from a woman aged 25 to 45 who had been exposed to COVID-19. The DNA sequence follows: TGTGCCAGCAGTTTATCGGGACAGAACTATGGCTACACCTTC. It specifies CASSLSGQNYGYTF.